The subject of this entry is one T cell receptor (beta chain). The record originates from a study of technical replicates of blood from several donors. Here immunoSEQ multiplex PCR was the method, and the copy in TCRdb shows in-frame clones only, minus some. Found here are 70,000 to 85,000 clones, roughly 92% of them singletons; the top ten hold approximately 0.4%. Germline lookup yields CDR1 MDHEN and CDR2 SYDVKM. V lost 5 bases and J lost 4, with 14 bases in between. The CDR3 contains 14 residues. The chain employs TRBV28 and TRBJ1-2; a weak D match, TRBD1 (6 bases). Input material: T cells isolated from PBMCs. The source of this sequence is a human donor in good health. The CDR3 nucleotides are TGTGCCAGCAGTCAAGCGACAGGAACCTATGGCTACACCTTC. Translating gives CASSQATGTYGYTF.